Below are 27 T cell receptor beta chains sequenced from a single sample in a study of CD8 T cells in Susac syndrome. An amount of RNA that ranged from roughly 0.45 to 1 ug was reverse transcribed with random hexamers. TCRdb called the immunoSEQ multiplex PCR reads again in MiXCR, with one record for every CDR3 protein. The sample gives about 190,000 distinct CDR3 sequences, approximately 96% of which show up once; 0.075% to 0.1% is in the top ten. The material sequenced was CD4+ T cells from PBMCs. The source of these receptors is a human donor with Susac syndrome.

V and J are TRBV3-1 and TRBJ2-7; D is uncertain. The germline V and J ends were trimmed by 0 bases and 1 base, with 13 bases remaining between them. Germline loops: CDR1 LGHDT, CDR2 YNNKEL (reference sequence). This CDR3 is 16 amino acids long. CDR3 region: CASSQDPDRFSYEQYF. The CDR3 DNA is TGTGCCAGCAGCCAAGATCCGGACCGGTTTTCCTACGAGCAGTACTTC.

The chain carries TRBV5-1 and TRBJ2-7; 8 bases map to TRBD2. Trimming cost V 2 bases and J 1 base; bases outside gene matches: 5. The CDR3 has 15 amino acids. CDR1 and CDR2 (germline): SGHRS, YFSETQ. The CDR3 loop is CASSFGGGGSYEQYF. CDR3 nucleotide sequence: TGCGCCAGCAGCTTTGGGGGCGGGGGGTCCTACGAGCAGTACTTC.

This clonotype was observed once. The rearrangement links TRBV10-3 to TRBJ2-5; D may be TRBD1 or TRBD2 (5 bases each). The CDR3 is 14 residues long. Germline CDR1 reads ENHRY; CDR2 reads SYGVKD. Trimming left V 0 bases short and J 3 bases short, with 8 bases between. The CDR3 bases are TGTGCCATCAGTGAGTCGAGAGGGGAAGAGACCCAGTACTTC. As protein: CAISESRGEETQYF.

The chain has TRBV19 and TRBJ2-2; D perhaps matches TRBD2 (6 bases). This CDR3 has 15 amino acids. V was shortened by 6 bases and J by 4 bases, with 15 bases between the two germline ends. From germline, CDR1 is LNHDA and CDR2 SQIVND (reference sequence). CDR3 nucleotide sequence: TGTGCCAGTAGCGGGAGTAATGGTGGCACCGGGGAGCTGTTTTTT. It specifies CASSGSNGGTGELFF.

The CDR3 region has the DNA TGTGCCACCAGCAGCTATGAGACGGCGTACCAAGAGACCCAGTACTTC. This codes for CATSSYETAYQETQYF. This chain links TRBV15 with TRBJ2-5; D is uncertain. Germline loops: CDR1 LNHNV, CDR2 YYDKDF (reference sequence). This CDR3 contains 16 residues. The V and J ends lost 3 bases and 0 bases respectively, with 14 bases between them.

This chain joins TRBV7-2 and TRBJ2-5, with D possibly being TRBD2 (6 bases). The germline V gene encodes CDR1 SGHTA and CDR2 FQGNSA. The CDR3 has 16 amino acids. V gave up 5 bases and J gave up 5 bases, with 21 bases separating them. CDR3 residues: CASSTQAGLMEETQYF. CDR3 DNA sequence: TGTGCCAGCAGCACCCAGGCGGGACTCATGGAGGAGACCCAGTACTTC.

This clonotype has only one observation. This chain uses TRBV7-3 with TRBJ2-3; D may correspond to TRBD1 or TRBD2 (6 bases each). Germline assignment: CDR1 SGHTA and CDR2 FQGTGA. This CDR3 contains 15 residues. Trimming left V 8 bases short and J 2 bases short, with 17 bases between. CDR3 in DNA: TGTGCCAGCGGTGGGACGGGGGCCTACACAGATACGCAGTATTTT. This codes for CASGGTGAYTDTQYF.

V is TRBV6-1 and J is TRBJ1-4; D is ambiguous. Per germline, CDR1 MNHNS and CDR2 SASEGT. The CDR3 is 16 residues long. Deletions cut 5 bases from V and 7 bases from J, with 20 bases between. The CDR3 coding sequence is TGTGCCAGCAGTCGAACCCCCGTAGGGAGGGCTGAAAAACTGTTTTTT. Translated, it gives CASSRTPVGRAEKLFF.

J is TRBJ1-6 and V is TRBV27; 7 bases match TRBD1. V trimming: 6 bases; J trimming: 7 bases; junction bases outside the gene matches: 6. Germline CDR1 MNHEY, CDR2 SMNVEV (reference sequence). CDR3 length: 14 amino acids. Written as DNA, the CDR3 is TGTGCCAGCAGGATAGGGACAGAAAATTCACCCCTCCACTTT. This translates into CASRIGTENSPLHF.

J is TRBJ2-6 and V is TRBV14, with TRBD2 matching 7 bases. V lost 0 bases and J lost 2; bases outside the gene matches: 4. In germline, CDR1 is SGHDN, CDR2 FVKESK. CDR3 length: 17 residues. The CDR3 loop is CASSQESRGAGANVLTF. CDR3 nucleotides: TGTGCCAGCAGCCAAGAATCCCGGGGGGCTGGGGCCAACGTCCTGACTTTC.

The chain uses TRBV6-5 and TRBJ1-2; D unclear. This CDR3 spans 12 amino acids. Germline lookup yields CDR1 MNHEY and CDR2 SVGAGI. V lost 5 bases, J lost 5 bases, and 9 bases lay in between. CDR3 in amino acids: CASSVDKYGYTF. The CDR3 DNA is TGTGCCAGCAGTGTCGACAAATATGGCTACACCTTC.

CDR3 DNA sequence: TGTGCCTGGATTGGGGTGGGAGCTTTCTTT. Protein product: CAWIGVGAFF. The rearrangement joins TRBV30 to TRBJ1-1; D gene unclear. CDR3 length equals 10 residues. V was pared by 4 bases and J by 10 bases, with 10 bases between. Germline V gene sequence: CDR1 GTSNPN, CDR2 SVGIG (reference sequence).

The gene calls are TRBV29-1 and TRBJ2-3, with 10 bases lining up with TRBD2. The germline V gene has CDR1 SQVTM and CDR2 ANQGSEA. The J segment lost 1 base and the V segment lost 8 bases, leaving 3 bases of the junction unmatched. This CDR3 is built from 13 residues. CDR3 amino acids: CSLGTSGTDTQYF. In DNA, the CDR3 is TGCAGCCTTGGGACTAGCGGCACAGATACGCAGTATTTT.

The chain links TRBV19 to TRBJ2-7; TRBD2 aligns across 8 bases. After removal of 7 bases from V and 2 bases from J, the junction contained 10 bases not matched to a gene. Germline V CDR1 and CDR2: LNHDA, SQIVND (reference sequence). The CDR3 totals 15 residues. In DNA, the CDR3 is TGTGCCAGTACCCCGGACAGCGGGAGTACCTACGAGCAGTACTTC. It is translated as CASTPDSGSTYEQYF.

The rearrangement uses TRBV20-1 and TRBJ2-7, with D tentatively TRBD1 or TRBD2 (5 bases each). The CDR3 is made up of 13 amino acids. With 3 bases removed from V and 4 bases from J, the gap between germline ends came to 13 bases. Germline-derived CDR1 and CDR2 are DFQATT and SNEGSKA (reference sequence). As DNA, the CDR3 is TGCAGTGCTAGCCGAGGGGTCGGGTACGAGCAGTACTTC. Amino acids: CSASRGVGYEQYF.

This rearrangement joins TRBV9 to TRBJ2-5, with a tentative D call TRBD2 (5 bases). The V and J ends lost 0 bases and 1 base respectively, with 7 bases between them. The germline gives CDR1 SGDLS, CDR2 YYNGEE. CDR3 length: 14 residues. The CDR3 sequence: CASSVAGSQETQYF. The DNA of the CDR3 is TGTGCCAGCAGCGTAGCGGGGTCCCAAGAGACCCAGTACTTC.

The chain has TRBV5-4 and TRBJ2-5; 7 nucleotides align to TRBD2. After removal of 3 bases from V and 1 base from J, the junction contained 6 bases not matched to a gene. The CDR3 sequence is 15 residues long. Germline CDR1 SGHNT, CDR2 YYREEE (reference sequence). The DNA for the CDR3 is TGTGCCAGCAGCTCCCAGCGGGACTCCCAAGAGACCCAGTACTTC. This sequence encodes CASSSQRDSQETQYF.

This sequence joins TRBV9 and TRBJ2-2, with D possibly TRBD2 on 6 matching bases. The length of the CDR3 is 15 residues. The ends were cut back, 0 bases at V and 1 base at J, with 7 bases in the middle. Germline V gene sequence: CDR1 SGDLS, CDR2 YYNGEE. CDR3 sequence (DNA): TGTGCCAGCAGCGTAGAGGGACTGAACACCGGGGAGCTGTTTTTT. Protein sequence: CASSVEGLNTGELFF.

The chain employs TRBV20-1 and TRBJ2-4; a possible D gene is TRBD1 (6 bases). Germline assignment: CDR1 DFQATT and CDR2 SNEGSKA (reference sequence). The CDR3 extends over 15 amino acids. CDR3 in DNA: TGCAGCGCGTCCCCCCAGGGTCCAGGGGTGGACATTCAGTACTTC. Translated, it gives CSASPQGPGVDIQYF.

V and J are TRBV15 and TRBJ2-5; D not certain. Germline assignment: CDR1 LNHNV and CDR2 YYDKDF (reference sequence). The CDR3 totals 14 residues. V lost 5 bases and J lost 2, with 12 bases in between. The CDR3 sequence is CATSFSRIQETQYF. CDR3 coding DNA: TGTGCCACCAGCTTTTCCCGAATACAAGAGACCCAGTACTTC. Full variable domain (missing parts from reference TRBV15 and TRBJ2-5): DAMVIQNPRYQVTQFGKPVTLSCSQTLNHNVMYWYQQKSSQAPKLLFHYYDKDFNNEADTPDNFQSRRPNTSFCFLDIRSPGLGDTAMYLCATSFSRIQETQYFGPGTRLLVL.

This chain joins TRBV6-2 or TRBV6-3 and TRBJ2-1; D ambiguous. The CDR3 length is 11 residues. Germline V gene sequence: CDR1 MNHEY, CDR2 SVGEGT. V was pared by 7 bases and J by 4 bases, with 5 bases between. CDR3 DNA: TGTGCCAGCACCAATTACAATGAGCAGTTCTTC. It encodes CASTNYNEQFF.

The chain uses TRBV9 and TRBJ2-4; 9 bases match TRBD2. This CDR3 region has 17 residues. V was pared by 4 bases and J by 0 bases, with 8 bases of the junction left unmatched. Germline CDR1 reads SGDLS; CDR2 reads YYNGEE. CDR3 bases: TGTGCCAGCAGCCCTACGACTAGCGGCTTAGCCAAAAACATTCAGTACTTC. It translates to CASSPTTSGLAKNIQYF.

CDR3 sequence reads: CASTQGAGNGNQPQHF. CDR3 in DNA: TGTGCCAGCACCCAGGGGGCCGGGAACGGCAATCAGCCCCAGCATTTT. The V and J genes are TRBV5-4 and TRBJ1-5; TRBD1 agrees at 8 bases. V was clipped by 6 bases and J by 2 bases; unmatched bases: 10. The germline V gene has CDR1 SGHNT and CDR2 YYREEE (reference sequence). This CDR3 has 16 residues. The variable domain in full, with the rest retrieved from reference TRBV5-4 and TRBJ1-5, is ETGVTQSPTHLIKTRGQQVTLRCSSQSGHNTVSWYQQALGQGPQFIFQYYREEENGRGNFPPRFSGLQFPNYSSELNVNALELDDSALYLCASTQGAGNGNQPQHFGDGTRLSIL.

The chain joins TRBV9 to TRBJ2-5; D gene ambiguous. The CDR3 runs 13 residues. Germline lookup yields CDR1 SGDLS and CDR2 YYNGEE. The germline V and J ends were trimmed by 3 bases and 3 bases, with 9 bases remaining between them. CDR3 sequence reads: CASSGPSEETQYF. CDR3 DNA sequence: TGTGCCAGCAGCGGCCCTAGTGAAGAGACCCAGTACTTC.

This clonotype was seen a handful of times. The chain has TRBV6-2 or TRBV6-3 and TRBJ2-3, with 10 bases lining up with TRBD2. The V and J ends lost 5 bases and 6 bases, in that order; junction bases with no gene match: 5. This CDR3 has 14 residues. CDR1 and CDR2 from the germline V gene are MNHEY and SVGEGT. CDR3 region: CASSPSGGADTQYF. The CDR3 DNA is TGTGCCAGCAGTCCCAGCGGGGGGGCCGATACGCAGTATTTT.

The V and J genes are TRBV4-2 and TRBJ1-6; TRBD1 matches 11 bases. Germline V gene lookup returns CDR1 LGHNA and CDR2 YNFKEQ. The V and J ends lost 0 bases and 8 bases, in that order; junction bases with no gene match: 3. This CDR3 spans 16 amino acids. In nucleotides, the CDR3 is TGTGCCAGCAGCCAAGAGCGGACAGGGGGCCATTCACCCCTCCACTTT. It codes for CASSQERTGGHSPLHF.

The V call is TRBV9, the J call TRBJ2-3, with 7 nucleotides matching TRBD2. Trimming cost V 4 bases and J 2 bases; bases outside gene matches: 13. Germline-derived CDR1 and CDR2 are SGDLS and YYNGEE. This CDR3 contains 17 residues. CDR3 DNA sequence: TGTGCCAGCAGCACCCCGGCCGGGGCGGGGGACACAGATACGCAGTATTTT. This sequence encodes CASSTPAGAGDTDTQYF.